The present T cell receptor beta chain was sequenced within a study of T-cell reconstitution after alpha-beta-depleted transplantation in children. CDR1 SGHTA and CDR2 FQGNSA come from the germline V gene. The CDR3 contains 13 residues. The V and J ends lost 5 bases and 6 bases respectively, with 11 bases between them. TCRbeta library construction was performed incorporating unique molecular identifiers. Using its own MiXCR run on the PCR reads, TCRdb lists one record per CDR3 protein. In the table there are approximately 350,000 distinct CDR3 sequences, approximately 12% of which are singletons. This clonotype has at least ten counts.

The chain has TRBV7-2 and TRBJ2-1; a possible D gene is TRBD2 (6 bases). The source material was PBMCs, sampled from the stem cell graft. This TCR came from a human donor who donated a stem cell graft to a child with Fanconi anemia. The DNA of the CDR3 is TGTGCCAGCAGCCCTCCGACTAGCAATGAGCAGTTCTTC. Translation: CASSPPTSNEQFF.